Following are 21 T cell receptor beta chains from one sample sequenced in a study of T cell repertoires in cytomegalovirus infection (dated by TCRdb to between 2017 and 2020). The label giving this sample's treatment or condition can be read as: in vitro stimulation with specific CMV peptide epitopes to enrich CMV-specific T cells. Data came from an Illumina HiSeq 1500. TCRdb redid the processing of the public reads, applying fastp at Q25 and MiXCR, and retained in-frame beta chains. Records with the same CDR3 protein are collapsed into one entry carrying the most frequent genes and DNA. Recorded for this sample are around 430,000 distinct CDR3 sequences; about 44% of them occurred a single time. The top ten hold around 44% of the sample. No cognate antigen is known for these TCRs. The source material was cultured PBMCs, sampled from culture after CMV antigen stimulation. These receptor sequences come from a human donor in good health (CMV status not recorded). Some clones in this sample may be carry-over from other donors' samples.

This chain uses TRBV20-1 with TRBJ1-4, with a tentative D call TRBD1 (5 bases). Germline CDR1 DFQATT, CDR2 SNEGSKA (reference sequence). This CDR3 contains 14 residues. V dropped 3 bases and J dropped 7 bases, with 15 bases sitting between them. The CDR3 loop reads CSARADPGGEKLFF. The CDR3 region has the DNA TGCAGTGCTAGGGCCGACCCCGGGGGTGAAAAACTGTTTTTT.

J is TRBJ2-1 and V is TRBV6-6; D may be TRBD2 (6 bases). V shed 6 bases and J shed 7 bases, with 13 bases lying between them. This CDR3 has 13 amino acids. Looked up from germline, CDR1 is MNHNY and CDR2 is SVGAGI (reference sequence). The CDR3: CASRVAAFNEQFF. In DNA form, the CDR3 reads TGTGCCAGCAGAGTAGCGGCATTTAATGAGCAGTTCTTC.

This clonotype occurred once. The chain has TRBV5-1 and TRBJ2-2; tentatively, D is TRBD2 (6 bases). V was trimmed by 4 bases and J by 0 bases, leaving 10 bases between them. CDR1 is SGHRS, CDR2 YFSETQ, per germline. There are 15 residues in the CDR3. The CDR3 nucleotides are TGCGCCAGCAGCCCCGGGAGCGCGAACACCGGGGAGCTGTTTTTT. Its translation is CASSPGSANTGELFF.

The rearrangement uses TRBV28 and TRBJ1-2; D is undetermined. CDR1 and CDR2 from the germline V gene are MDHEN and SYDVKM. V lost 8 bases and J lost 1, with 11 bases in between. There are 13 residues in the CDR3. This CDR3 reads CASAEVLNYGYTF. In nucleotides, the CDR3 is TGTGCCAGCGCTGAAGTCCTTAACTATGGCTACACCTTC.

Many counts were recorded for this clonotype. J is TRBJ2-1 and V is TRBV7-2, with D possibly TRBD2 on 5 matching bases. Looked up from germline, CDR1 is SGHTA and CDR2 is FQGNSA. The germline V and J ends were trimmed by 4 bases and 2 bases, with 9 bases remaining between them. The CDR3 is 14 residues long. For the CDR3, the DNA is TGTGCCAGCAGCTCCCGGGAAGCCTACAATGAGCAGTTCTTC. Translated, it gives CASSSREAYNEQFF. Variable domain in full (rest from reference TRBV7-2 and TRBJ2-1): GAGVSQSPSNKVTEKGKDVELRCDPISGHTALYWYRQSLGQGLEFLIYFQGNSAPDKSGLPSDRFSAERTGGSVSTLTIQRTQQEDSAVYLCASSSREAYNEQFFGPGTRLTVL.

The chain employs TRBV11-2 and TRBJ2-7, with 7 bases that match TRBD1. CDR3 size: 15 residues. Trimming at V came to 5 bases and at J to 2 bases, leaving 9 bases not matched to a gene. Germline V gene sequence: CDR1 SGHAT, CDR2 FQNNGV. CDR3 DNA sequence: TGTGCCAGCAGCATGAAGGACAGGTCTGCCTACGAGCAGTACTTC. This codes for CASSMKDRSAYEQYF. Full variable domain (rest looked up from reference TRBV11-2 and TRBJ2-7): EAGVAQSPRYKIIEKRQSVAFWCNPISGHATLYWYQQILGQGPKLLIQFQNNGVVDDSQLPKDRFSAERLKGVDSTLKIQPAKLEDSAVYLCASSMKDRSAYEQYFGPGTRLTVT.

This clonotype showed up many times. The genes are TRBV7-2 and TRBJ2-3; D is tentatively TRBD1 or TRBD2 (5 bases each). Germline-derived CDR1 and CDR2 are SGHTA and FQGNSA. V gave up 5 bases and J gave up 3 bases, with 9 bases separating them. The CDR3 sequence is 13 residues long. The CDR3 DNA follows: TGTGCCAGCAGCGGGGACGGTACAGATACGCAGTATTTT. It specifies CASSGDGTDTQYF.

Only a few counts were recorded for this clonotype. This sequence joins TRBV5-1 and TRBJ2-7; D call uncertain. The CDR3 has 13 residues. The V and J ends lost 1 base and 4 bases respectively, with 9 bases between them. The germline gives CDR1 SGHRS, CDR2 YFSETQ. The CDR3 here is CASSLLRGYEQYF. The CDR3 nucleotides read TGCGCCAGCAGCTTGTTACGAGGATACGAGCAGTACTTC. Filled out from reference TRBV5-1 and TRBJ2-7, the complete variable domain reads KAGVTQTPRYLIKTRGQQVTLSCSPISGHRSVSWYQQTPGQGLQFLFEYFSETQRNKGNFPGRFSGRQFSNSRSEMNVSTLELGDSALYLCASSLLRGYEQYFGPGTRLTVT.

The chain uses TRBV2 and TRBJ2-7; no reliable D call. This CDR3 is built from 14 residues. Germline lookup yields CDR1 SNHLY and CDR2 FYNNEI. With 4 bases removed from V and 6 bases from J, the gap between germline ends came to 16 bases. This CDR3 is CASSVQETRSEQYF. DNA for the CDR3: TGTGCCAGCAGTGTCCAGGAGACCCGGAGCGAGCAGTACTTC.

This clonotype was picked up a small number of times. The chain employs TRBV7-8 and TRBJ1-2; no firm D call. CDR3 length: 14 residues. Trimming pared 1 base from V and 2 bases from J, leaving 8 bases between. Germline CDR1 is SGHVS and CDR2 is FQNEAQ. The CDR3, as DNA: TGTGCCAGCAGCTTAGGGAAACCCAACTATGGCTACACCTTC. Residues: CASSLGKPNYGYTF.

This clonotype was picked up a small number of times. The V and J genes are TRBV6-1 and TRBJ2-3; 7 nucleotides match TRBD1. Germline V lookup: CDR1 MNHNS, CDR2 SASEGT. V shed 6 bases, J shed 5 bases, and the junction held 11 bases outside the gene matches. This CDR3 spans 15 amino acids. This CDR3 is CASRPRGRGVDTQYF. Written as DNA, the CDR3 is TGTGCCAGCAGGCCTAGGGGGCGAGGGGTAGATACGCAGTATTTT.

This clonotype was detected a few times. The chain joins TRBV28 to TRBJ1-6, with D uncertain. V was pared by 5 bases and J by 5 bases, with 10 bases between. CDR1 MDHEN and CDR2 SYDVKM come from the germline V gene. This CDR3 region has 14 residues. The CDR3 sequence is CASSKQKNNSPLHF. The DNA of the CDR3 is TGTGCCAGCAGTAAGCAGAAGAATAATTCACCCCTCCACTTT.

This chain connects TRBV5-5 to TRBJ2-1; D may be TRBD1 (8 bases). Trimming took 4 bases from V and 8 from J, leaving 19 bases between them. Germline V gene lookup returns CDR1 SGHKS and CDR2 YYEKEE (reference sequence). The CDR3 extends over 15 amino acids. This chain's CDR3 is CASSPRGRESDEQFF. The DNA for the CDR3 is TGTGCCAGCAGCCCCAGGGGGCGGGAGAGCGATGAGCAGTTCTTC.

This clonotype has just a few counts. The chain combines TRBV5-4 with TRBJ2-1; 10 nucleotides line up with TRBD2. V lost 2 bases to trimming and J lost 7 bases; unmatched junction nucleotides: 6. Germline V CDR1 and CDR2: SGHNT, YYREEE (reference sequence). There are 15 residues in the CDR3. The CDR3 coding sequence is TGTGCCAGCAGCTTACCTAGCGGGAGTTCAAATGAGCAGTTCTTC. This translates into CASSLPSGSSNEQFF.

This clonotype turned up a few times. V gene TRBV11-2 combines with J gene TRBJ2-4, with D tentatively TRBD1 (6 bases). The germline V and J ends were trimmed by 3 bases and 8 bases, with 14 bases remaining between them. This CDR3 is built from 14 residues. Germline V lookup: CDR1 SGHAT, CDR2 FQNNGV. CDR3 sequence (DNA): TGTGCCAGCAGCTTTGGACAGCCCCTGGACATTCAGTACTTC. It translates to CASSFGQPLDIQYF.

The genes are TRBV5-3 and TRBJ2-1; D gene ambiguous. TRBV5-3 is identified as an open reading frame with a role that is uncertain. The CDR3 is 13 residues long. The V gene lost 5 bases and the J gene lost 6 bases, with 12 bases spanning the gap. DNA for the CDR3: TGTGCCAGAAGTTATAAACGCCCCAATGAGCAGTTCTTC. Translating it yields CARSYKRPNEQFF.

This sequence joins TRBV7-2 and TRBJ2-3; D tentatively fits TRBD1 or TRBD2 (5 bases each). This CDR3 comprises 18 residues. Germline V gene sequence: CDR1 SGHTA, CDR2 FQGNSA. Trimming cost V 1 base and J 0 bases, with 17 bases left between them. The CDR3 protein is CASSLEPGPPLSTDTQYF. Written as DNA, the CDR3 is TGTGCCAGCAGCTTAGAGCCGGGGCCCCCCTTAAGCACAGATACGCAGTATTTT.

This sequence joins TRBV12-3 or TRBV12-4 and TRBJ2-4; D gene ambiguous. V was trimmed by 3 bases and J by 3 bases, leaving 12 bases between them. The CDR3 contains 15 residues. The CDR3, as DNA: TGTGCCAGCAGTTTTGTCGGCCTCAGCAAAAACATTCAGTACTTC. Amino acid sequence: CASSFVGLSKNIQYF.

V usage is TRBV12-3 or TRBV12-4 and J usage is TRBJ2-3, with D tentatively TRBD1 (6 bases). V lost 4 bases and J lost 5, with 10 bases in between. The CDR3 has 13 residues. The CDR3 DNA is TGTGCCAGCAGTTCCACAGGGAAAGATACGCAGTATTTT. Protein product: CASSSTGKDTQYF.

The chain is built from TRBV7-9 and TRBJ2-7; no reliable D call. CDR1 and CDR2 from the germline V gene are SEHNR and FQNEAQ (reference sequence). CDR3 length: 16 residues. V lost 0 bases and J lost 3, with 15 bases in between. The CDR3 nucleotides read TGTGCCAGCAGCTTAGCGCCGACGGCTTACCTCTACGAGCAGTACTTC. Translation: CASSLAPTAYLYEQYF.

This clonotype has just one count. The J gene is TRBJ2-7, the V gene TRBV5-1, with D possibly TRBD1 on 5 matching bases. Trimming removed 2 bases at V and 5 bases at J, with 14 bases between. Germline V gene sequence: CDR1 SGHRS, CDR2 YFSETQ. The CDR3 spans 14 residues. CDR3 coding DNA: TGCGCCAGCAGCTTCGACAGCCCCCCGGACGAGCAGTACTTC. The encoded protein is CASSFDSPPDEQYF.